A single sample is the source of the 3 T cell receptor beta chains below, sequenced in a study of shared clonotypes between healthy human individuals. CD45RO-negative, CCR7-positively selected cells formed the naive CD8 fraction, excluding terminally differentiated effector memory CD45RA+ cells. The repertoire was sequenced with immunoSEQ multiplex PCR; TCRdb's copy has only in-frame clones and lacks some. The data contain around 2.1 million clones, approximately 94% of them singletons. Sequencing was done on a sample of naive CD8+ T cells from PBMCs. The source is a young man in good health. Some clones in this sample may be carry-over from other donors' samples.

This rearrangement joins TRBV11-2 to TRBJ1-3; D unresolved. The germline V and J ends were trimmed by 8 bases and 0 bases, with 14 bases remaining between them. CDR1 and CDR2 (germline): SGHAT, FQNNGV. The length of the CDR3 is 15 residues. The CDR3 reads CASRNWQSSGNTIYF. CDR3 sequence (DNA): TGTGCCAGCCGAAATTGGCAGAGCTCTGGAAACACCATATATTTT.

CDR3 coding DNA: TGTGCCAGCAGTGTCAGATCAGATACGCAGTATTTT. Protein product: CASSVRSDTQYF. The rearrangement joins TRBV25-1 to TRBJ2-3, with unresolved D. Germline V gene lookup returns CDR1 MGHDK and CDR2 SYGVNS. CDR3 length: 12 amino acids. The V end lost 4 bases, the J end lost 4 bases, and 6 bases lay between the germline ends.

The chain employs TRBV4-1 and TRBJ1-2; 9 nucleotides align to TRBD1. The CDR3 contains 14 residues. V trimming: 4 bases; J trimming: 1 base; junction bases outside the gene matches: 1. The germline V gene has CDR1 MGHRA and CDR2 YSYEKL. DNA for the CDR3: TGCGCCAGCAGCCGGACAGGGGATAACTATGGCTACACCTTC. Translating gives CASSRTGDNYGYTF.